These 24 T cell receptor beta chains originate from one sample sequenced in a study of cytomegalovirus exposure and HLA in healthy donors. The study ran its PCR with 60 Vbeta and 13 Jbeta primers. The repertoire was sequenced with immunoSEQ multiplex PCR; TCRdb's copy has only in-frame clones and lacks some. The table has 150,000 or so clones, over 65% seen once. Sequencing was performed on PBMCs. The receptors derive from a man aged 40-50 years in good health and CMV-seropositive.

The genes are TRBV7-2 and TRBJ1-2, with TRBD1 identical over 7 bases. CDR3 length: 14 amino acids. J was trimmed by 8 bases and V by 5 bases; bases with no gene match: 11. Germline assignment: CDR1 SGHTA and CDR2 FQGNSA. The CDR3 sequence: CASSGYRGFEGYTF. The CDR3 coding sequence is TGTGCCAGCAGCGGTTACAGGGGTTTTGAAGGCTACACCTTC.

This chain links TRBV10-3 with TRBJ2-5; 9 bases align to TRBD1. Per the germline V gene, CDR1 is ENHRY and CDR2 is SYGVKD. V trimming: 4 bases; J trimming: 4 bases; junction bases outside the gene matches: 1. The CDR3 extends over 13 amino acids. CDR3 residues: CAISGGQGETQYF. In nucleotides, the CDR3 is TGTGCCATCAGTGGGGGACAGGGAGAGACCCAGTACTTC.

The rearrangement links TRBV2 to TRBJ1-6; 9 bases map to TRBD1. The J segment lost 7 bases and the V segment lost 5 bases, leaving 6 bases of the junction unmatched. In germline, CDR1 is SNHLY, CDR2 FYNNEI. The CDR3 spans 15 residues. The CDR3 DNA follows: TGTGCCAGCAGTATAGGGACAGGGAGGAATTCACCCCTCCACTTT. It codes for CASSIGTGRNSPLHF.

The chain couples TRBV6-5 to TRBJ1-1, with TRBD1 matching 7 bases. Germline V gene data show CDR1 as MNHEY and CDR2 as SVGAGI. V lost 7 bases, J lost 5 bases, and 7 bases stayed unmatched. The CDR3 has 13 amino acids. The CDR3 DNA reads TGTGCCAGCAACTACAGGGGTCAGACTGAAGCTTTCTTT. Its protein product is CASNYRGQTEAFF.

The rearrangement links TRBV5-1 to TRBJ2-4; weak D call: TRBD1 (6 bases). Germline values: CDR1 SGHRS, CDR2 YFSETQ. Trimming stripped 4 bases from V and 8 bases from J, with 13 bases between. There are 13 residues in the CDR3. CDR3 residues: CASSKTGRDIQYF. The CDR3 bases are TGCGCCAGCAGCAAGACAGGAAGGGACATTCAGTACTTC.

This clone ranks as medium-sized (0.01 to 0.1%). The chain employs TRBV30 and TRBJ1-2, with D perhaps TRBD1 (5 bases). Germline assignment: CDR1 GTSNPN and CDR2 SVGIG (reference sequence). Trimming removed 2 bases from V and 3 bases from J, with 7 bases in between. The length of the CDR3 is 12 residues. This chain's CDR3 is CAWSLGDYGYTF. As DNA, the CDR3 is TGTGCCTGGAGTCTAGGGGACTATGGCTACACCTTC.

This clone appeared a few times. CDR3 sequence reads: CAAGGLFSNQPQHF. Written as DNA, the CDR3 is TGTGCCGCGGGCGGCCTCTTTAGCAATCAGCCCCAGCATTTT. This sequence joins TRBV6-5 and TRBJ1-5; no firm D call. The CDR3 totals 14 residues. V lost 11 bases to trimming and J lost 0 bases, with 14 bases between them. The V gene's germline CDR1 is MNHEY and CDR2 SVGAGI.

The genes are TRBV18 and TRBJ1-1; possible D gene TRBD1, 6 bases. The CDR3 sequence is 16 residues long. V gave up 6 bases and J gave up 4 bases, with 21 bases separating them. Germline CDR1 KGHSH, CDR2 LQKENI. CDR3 DNA sequence: TGTGCCAGCTCTCCCGGACAGCCTATTTCGGGCACTGAAGCTTTCTTT. The encoded protein is CASSPGQPISGTEAFF. Full variable domain (remainder filled in from reference TRBV18 and TRBJ1-1): NAGVMQNPRHLVRRRGQEARLRCSPMKGHSHVYWYRQLPEEGLKFMVYLQKENIIDESGMPKERFSAEFPKEGPSILRIQQVVRGDSAAYFCASSPGQPISGTEAFFGQGTRLTVV.

The table lists this clone with a count of one. The chain links TRBV7-6 to TRBJ2-2, with a possible D match to TRBD2 (5 bases). V dropped 0 bases and J dropped 0 bases, with 8 bases sitting between them. The germline V gene has CDR1 SGHVS and CDR2 FNYEAQ. The CDR3 covers 16 residues. The CDR3 loop reads CASSLAGAANTGELFF. The CDR3 nucleotides are TGTGCCAGCAGCTTAGCGGGAGCGGCGAACACCGGGGAGCTGTTTTTT.

V usage is TRBV28 and J usage is TRBJ2-7, with D maybe TRBD1 (6 bases). This CDR3 has 14 amino acids. CDR1 and CDR2 (germline): MDHEN, SYDVKM. The germline V and J ends were trimmed by 7 bases and 0 bases, with 13 bases remaining between them. CDR3 amino acids: CASTWQGSSYEQYF. DNA for the CDR3: TGTGCCAGCACCTGGCAGGGGAGCTCCTACGAGCAGTACTTC. Filled out from reference TRBV28 and TRBJ2-7, the complete variable domain reads DVKVTQSSRYLVKRTGEKVFLECVQDMDHENMFWYRQDPGLGLRLIYFSYDVKMKEKGDIPEGYSVSREKKERFSLILESASTNQTSMYLCASTWQGSSYEQYFGPGTRLTVT.

This clone was detected only a few times. The chain carries TRBV6-5 and TRBJ2-5; D is uncertain. Trimming took off 6 bases at V and 1 base at J, with 12 bases between the two ends. Germline V CDR1 and CDR2: MNHEY, SVGAGI. The CDR3 spans 14 residues. CDR3: CASSDQAIQETQYF. The CDR3 DNA follows: TGTGCCAGCAGCGATCAGGCCATCCAAGAGACCCAGTACTTC.

The chain uses TRBV6-6 and TRBJ1-5; 9 bases fit TRBD1. There are 15 residues in the CDR3. Germline values: CDR1 MNHNY, CDR2 SVGAGI (reference sequence). Losses at the gene ends were 2 bases for V and 7 bases for J; bases not matched to a gene: 6. The CDR3 nucleotides read TGTGCCAGCAGTTACGCAGGGACAGGGAAGCAGCCCCAGCATTTT. Protein product: CASSYAGTGKQPQHF.

V usage is TRBV2 and J usage is TRBJ1-4, with TRBD1 as a possible D gene (6 bases). CDR1 is SNHLY and CDR2 is FYNNEI in the germline V gene. The length of the CDR3 is 12 residues. The V end was cut by 6 bases, the J end by 7 bases, with 9 bases between. CDR3 region: CASSPQGEKLFF. The DNA for the CDR3 is TGTGCCAGCAGCCCACAGGGTGAAAAACTGTTTTTT.

This clone was found once. The genes are TRBV7-9 and TRBJ2-7; TRBD2 is a possible D gene (5 bases). CDR1 SEHNR and CDR2 FQNEAQ come from the germline V gene (reference sequence). This CDR3 is built from 16 residues. With 5 bases removed from V and 2 bases from J, the gap between germline ends came to 19 bases. CDR3 sequence reads: CASSPLPLALTYEQYF. CDR3 DNA: TGTGCCAGCAGCCCCTTGCCTCTAGCCCTTACCTACGAGCAGTACTTC.

This chain links TRBV4-2 with TRBJ2-1, with D uncertain. The V end lost 0 bases, the J end lost 5 bases, and 11 bases lay between the germline ends. This CDR3 region has 15 residues. Germline values: CDR1 LGHNA, CDR2 YNFKEQ. The CDR3 reads CASSQDYLADNEQFF. CDR3 nucleotides: TGTGCCAGCAGCCAAGATTACCTCGCGGACAATGAGCAGTTCTTC.

This chain's CDR3 is CASSYRPGYEAFF. The CDR3 DNA is TGTGCCAGCAGTTACCGACCGGGGTATGAAGCTTTCTTT. The chain carries TRBV6-5 and TRBJ1-1; D not certain. CDR1 and CDR2 (germline): MNHEY, SVGAGI. With 2 bases removed from V and 7 bases from J, the gap between germline ends came to 11 bases. CDR3 length equals 13 residues.

The chain couples TRBV28 to TRBJ2-5; 8 nucleotides agree with TRBD1. CDR1 is MDHEN, CDR2 SYDVKM, per germline. This CDR3 contains 13 residues. Losses at the gene ends were 4 bases for V and 7 bases for J; bases not matched to a gene: 5. CDR3 DNA sequence: TGTGCCAGCAGTTCTGGACAGGGTAGGACCCAGTACTTC. Amino acids: CASSSGQGRTQYF.

This clone was observed a few times. The chain uses TRBV28 and TRBJ2-6; possible D gene TRBD1, 6 bases. The germline V gene encodes CDR1 MDHEN and CDR2 SYDVKM. The CDR3 consists of 15 residues. Trimming cost V 6 bases and J 2 bases, with 11 bases left between them. CDR3 protein: CASRPQGPGANVLTF. CDR3 in DNA: TGTGCCAGCAGACCCCAGGGGCCTGGGGCCAACGTCCTGACTTTC.

V usage is TRBV6-6 and J usage is TRBJ2-3; D uncertain. CDR1 MNHNY and CDR2 SVGAGI come from the germline V gene (reference sequence). The V end was cut by 0 bases, the J end by 0 bases, with 4 bases between. The CDR3 length is 14 residues. The CDR3 loop is CASSYSSSTDTQYF. The CDR3 region has the DNA TGTGCCAGCAGTTACTCGTCTAGCACAGATACGCAGTATTTT.

This clone was found a few times. The chain uses TRBV10-3 and TRBJ1-1; D not certain. Trimming removed 3 bases at V and 5 bases at J, with 10 bases between. The CDR3 spans 13 residues. The germline V gene has CDR1 ENHRY and CDR2 SYGVKD. CDR3 region: CAISDEGGTEAFF. The CDR3 nucleotides read TGTGCCATCAGTGATGAGGGCGGGACTGAAGCTTTCTTT.

V and J are TRBV5-1 and TRBJ1-4; 9 positions match TRBD1. V lost 4 bases and J lost 5; bases outside the gene matches: 3. CDR1 is SGHRS and CDR2 is YFSETQ in the germline V gene. The CDR3 is made up of 14 amino acids. In nucleotides, the CDR3 is TGCGCCAGCAGCCTGACAGGGGGGAATGAAAAACTGTTTTTT. This encodes CASSLTGGNEKLFF.

This clone turned up a few times. The rearrangement joins TRBV5-1 to TRBJ2-5, with D hard to call. The CDR3 has 13 amino acids. Germline CDR1 reads SGHRS; CDR2 reads YFSETQ. V lost 2 bases and J lost 1, with 6 bases in between. CDR3 in DNA: TGCGCCAGCAGCTTTGGCCCCCAAGAGACCCAGTACTTC. The encoded protein is CASSFGPQETQYF.

The chain has TRBV19 and TRBJ2-5; TRBD2 matches at 8 bases. CDR1 and CDR2 from the germline V gene are LNHDA and SQIVND (reference sequence). Unmatched junction bases numbered 5, after V lost 4 bases and J lost 7 bases. The CDR3 spans 13 residues. The CDR3 region has the DNA TGTGCCAGTAGTAGGACTAGCCGGGGGACCCAGTACTTC. Its protein is CASSRTSRGTQYF.

As to this clone: The junction and the germline gene differ at one end; a read error may be behind it. The chain uses TRBV9 and TRBJ2-4, with D tentatively TRBD2 (5 bases). Germline assignment: CDR1 SGDLS and CDR2 YYNGEE. This CDR3 spans 17 amino acids. The CDR3 region has the DNA TGTGCCAGCAGCCCAGGTGGAGGCTGGGAGACCAAAAACAGTCAGTACTTC. Its translation: CASSPGGGWETKNSQYF.